This T cell receptor (beta chain) was identified during a study of tumor T cells in aggressive B-cell lymphoma. Sequenced by immunoSEQ multiplex PCR; TCRdb stores in-frame clones only, minus some. The repertoire includes about 11,000 clones, over 90% of them detected once, and approximately 3% sits in the top ten. The V gene lost 4 bases and the J gene lost 5 bases, with 15 bases spanning the gap. Germline-derived CDR1 and CDR2 are SGHRS and YFSETQ. This CDR3 has 14 residues. The sequence was obtained from an adult with diffuse large B cell lymphoma. Sequenced sample: tumor tissue. The genes are TRBV5-1 and TRBJ2-5; D is possibly TRBD2 (6 bases). The CDR3 loop is CASSGSGGVETQYF. DNA of the CDR3: TGCGCCAGCAGCGGGTCGGGCGGGGTCGAGACCCAGTACTTC. Complete variable domain (other parts from reference TRBV5-1 and TRBJ2-5): KAGVTQTPRYLIKTRGQQVTLSCSPISGHRSVSWYQQTPGQGLQFLFEYFSETQRNKGNFPGRFSGRQFSNSRSEMNVSTLELGDSALYLCASSGSGGVETQYFGPGTRLLVL.